The entry below describes one T cell receptor beta chain. The data are from a study of blood T cell repertoires in COVID-19. Background on the study: Specimens from acute and convalescent COVID-19 originated in the United States, Italy and Spain. Sample material is recorded as cDNA or gDNA derived from T cells, B-cell-depleted T cells, or PBMCs.

In the source study's methods: Reference gene primer amplification gave estimated nucleated cell counts. Some clones are missing from TCRdb's copy, which holds only in-frame ones; the method was immunoSEQ multiplex PCR. The DNA was the basis for D and trimming; V, J and clone size are from that table. The sample holds tens of thousands of clones, roughly 80% seen once. Between the trimmed V and J ends, which lost 4 bases and 7 bases, there was a span of 13 bases. This CDR3 is 14 amino acids long. In germline, CDR1 is SGHVS, CDR2 FQNEAQ. The V gene is TRBV7-8, the J gene TRBJ1-4; D perhaps matches TRBD1 (5 bases). Sequences were obtained from peripheral blood. This receptor was taken from a human donor with acute or convalescent COVID-19. The donor label of this sample is uncertain. CDR3 coding DNA: TGTGCCAGCAGCTCAGACAGAGCAGGTGAAAAACTGTTTTTT. Protein product: CASSSDRAGEKLFF.